Shown below are 12 T cell receptor beta chains from a single sample sequenced in a study of T cell changes during pregnancy in multiple sclerosis. TCRdb's table, derived via immunoSEQ multiplex PCR, lists solely in-frame clones and lacks some. In the table there are about 36,000 clones, 88% of which are singletons. The starting material was CD4+ T cells from peripheral blood mononuclear cells, obtained in the first trimester of pregnancy. The receptor source for this set is a female donor with multiple sclerosis, enrolled in a pregnancy study.

This rearrangement joins TRBV7-3 to TRBJ1-3, with a possible D match to TRBD1 (5 bases). Germline-derived CDR1 and CDR2 are SGHTA and FQGTGA. CDR3 length: 16 residues. Trimming removed 0 bases at V and 2 bases at J, with 11 bases between. CDR3 loop: CASSLTGPSAGNTIYF. The CDR3 nucleotides read TGTGCCAGCAGCTTAACGGGGCCCTCCGCTGGAAACACCATATATTTT. Filled out from reference TRBV7-3 and TRBJ1-3, the complete variable domain reads GAGVSQTPSNKVTEKGKYVELRCDPISGHTALYWYRQSLGQGPEFLIYFQGTGAADDSGLPNDRFFAVRPEGSVSTLKIQRTERGDSAVYLCASSLTGPSAGNTIYFGEGSWLTVV.

This clone was observed a few times. The rearrangement joins TRBV5-1 to TRBJ1-1; 11 bases map to TRBD1. The CDR3 contains 15 residues. The J segment lost 5 bases and the V segment lost 4 bases, leaving 7 bases of the junction unmatched. Looked up from germline, CDR1 is SGHRS and CDR2 is YFSETQ. The CDR3 loop is CASSNSGTGGTEAFF. The CDR3 nucleotides are TGCGCCAGCAGCAACTCCGGGACAGGGGGTACTGAAGCTTTCTTT. Combining the CDR3 with reference TRBV5-1 and TRBJ1-1 gives the whole variable domain KAGVTQTPRYLIKTRGQQVTLSCSPISGHRSVSWYQQTPGQGLQFLFEYFSETQRNKGNFPGRFSGRQFSNSRSEMNVSTLELGDSALYLCASSNSGTGGTEAFFGQGTRLTVV.

The chain couples TRBV18 to TRBJ1-2; 7 bases fit TRBD1. Germline trimming cut 3 bases from V and 7 bases from J; bases unmatched to any gene: 5. Germline-derived CDR1 and CDR2 are KGHSH and LQKENI. The CDR3 contains 13 residues. CDR3 region: CASSPEQGPGYTF. The DNA of the CDR3 is TGTGCCAGCTCACCCGAACAGGGGCCTGGCTACACCTTC. The full variable domain, rest sourced from reference TRBV18 and TRBJ1-2, is NAGVMQNPRHLVRRRGQEARLRCSPMKGHSHVYWYRQLPEEGLKFMVYLQKENIIDESGMPKERFSAEFPKEGPSILRIQQVVRGDSAAYFCASSPEQGPGYTFGSGTRLTVV.

This clone has a single count. This chain uses TRBV27 with TRBJ2-1, with TRBD2 matching over 13 bases. CDR1 is MNHEY, CDR2 SMNVEV, per germline (reference sequence). This CDR3 is built from 17 residues. J gave up 6 bases and V 4 bases, and 9 bases lay outside the gene matches. CDR3 sequence reads: CASSSRTSGRIPNEQFF. The CDR3, as DNA: TGTGCCAGCAGTTCCCGGACTAGCGGGAGAATTCCCAATGAGCAGTTCTTC.

The chain combines TRBV18 with TRBJ2-1, with TRBD2 matching 12 bases. The CDR3 is made up of 18 amino acids. The germline V gene has CDR1 KGHSH and CDR2 LQKENI. The junction had 11 bases not matched to a gene; V was cut back by 1 base and J by 7 bases. CDR3 coding DNA: TGTGCCAGCTCACCACTGCCTATCACGACTAGCGGGAGTAATGAGCAGTTCTTC. Amino acids: CASSPLPITTSGSNEQFF.

The chain recombines TRBV5-1 with TRBJ1-2, with D unresolved. V gave up 0 bases and J gave up 0 bases, with 6 bases separating them. The CDR3 contains 14 residues. Germline CDR1 is SGHRS and CDR2 is YFSETQ. CDR3 loop: CASSLERANYGYTF. CDR3 bases: TGCGCCAGCAGCTTGGAACGGGCTAACTATGGCTACACCTTC. The full variable domain, completed using reference TRBV5-1 and TRBJ1-2, is KAGVTQTPRYLIKTRGQQVTLSCSPISGHRSVSWYQQTPGQGLQFLFEYFSETQRNKGNFPGRFSGRQFSNSRSEMNVSTLELGDSALYLCASSLERANYGYTFGSGTRLTVV.

The V call is TRBV9, the J call TRBJ2-1; the match to TRBD2 covers 14 bases. The CDR3 sequence is 19 residues long. Trimming cost V 3 bases and J 3 bases; bases outside gene matches: 11. CDR1 and CDR2 from the germline V gene are SGDLS and YYNGEE. The CDR3 reads CASSAGLAGARGFYNEQFF. For the CDR3, the DNA is TGTGCCAGCAGCGCGGGACTAGCGGGGGCCAGAGGCTTCTACAATGAGCAGTTCTTC.

The rearrangement links TRBV10-2 to TRBJ1-2; 7 bases are shared with TRBD1. With 0 bases clipped from V and 6 bases from J, the junction kept 4 bases outside the gene matches. CDR3 length equals 14 residues. Germline-derived CDR1 and CDR2 are WSHSY and SAAADI. CDR3 nucleotides: TGCGCCAGCAGTGAGTCAGGGGGCGCAAATGGCTACACCTTC. This encodes CASSESGGANGYTF.

This chain uses TRBV28 with TRBJ1-1, with 8 bases lining up with TRBD1. V lost 10 bases, J lost 1 base, and 8 bases stayed unmatched. This CDR3 has 14 amino acids. The germline V gene has CDR1 MDHEN and CDR2 SYDVKM. The CDR3 DNA reads TGTGCCATCGAAACCGGACAGGGGAACACTGAAGCTTTCTTT. Its translation is CAIETGQGNTEAFF. The variable domain in full, completed from reference TRBV28 and TRBJ1-1, reads DVKVTQSSRYLVKRTGEKVFLECVQDMDHENMFWYRQDPGLGLRLIYFSYDVKMKEKGDIPEGYSVSREKKERFSLILESASTNQTSMYLCAIETGQGNTEAFFGQGTRLTVV.

This chain connects TRBV10-2 to TRBJ1-4; 10 bases line up with TRBD1. Germline V CDR1 and CDR2: WSHSY, SAAADI. The CDR3 is 15 residues long. V lost 6 bases to trimming and J lost 7 bases; unmatched junction nucleotides: 8. The CDR3 DNA reads TGCGCCAGCAGGACAGGGGGCGGCATGGTTGAAAAACTGTTTTTT. Amino acid sequence: CASRTGGGMVEKLFF.

V usage is TRBV7-6 and J usage is TRBJ1-5, with D possibly matching TRBD1 (5 bases). The V end was cut by 1 base, the J end by 3 bases, with 10 bases between. The germline CDR1 and CDR2 sequences are SGHVS and FNYEAQ. This CDR3 has 15 residues. The CDR3 spells CASSLDGGNNQPQHF. As DNA, the CDR3 is TGTGCCAGCAGCTTAGATGGGGGGAACAATCAGCCCCAGCATTTT.

CDR3 region: CASSPPSGPRGGELFF. The CDR3 region has the DNA TGCGCCAGCAGCCCCCCCAGCGGGCCCCGGGGCGGGGAGCTGTTTTTT. The J gene is TRBJ2-2, the V gene TRBV5-1; TRBD2 is a possible D gene (6 bases). Germline V CDR1 and CDR2: SGHRS, YFSETQ. CDR3 size: 16 residues. Trimming pared 4 bases from V and 7 bases from J, leaving 20 bases between.